The text below deals with one T cell receptor beta chain. Its antigen is unknown. Assay: immunoSEQ multiplex PCR; the TCRdb copy retains only in-frame clones and omits some. The sample contains around 2.1 million clones, 85% to 95% of which appear only once. The data were obtained in a study of shared clonotypes between healthy human individuals. About the study: Three CD4 naive, three CD4 memory, two CD8 naive and one CD8 memory plate were used per donor.

Trimming pared 0 bases from V and 6 bases from J, leaving 6 bases between. Germline values: CDR1 MNHEY, CDR2 SMNVEV (reference sequence). The CDR3 is 12 residues long. Points from the study as a whole: The naive CD4 repertoires of several donors were compared, and roughly 5% of clonotypes were shared. The diversity represented, both genetic and in exposure history, was limited by few donors. Though the depth was large, rarefaction showed that sorted-subset sequencing was incomplete.

It was CD45RO-negative cells, positively selected for CCR7, that made up naive CD8 cells, with terminally differentiated effector memory CD45RA+ cells excluded. The sequencing sample was made of naive CD8+ T cells from PBMCs. This TCR came from a man between 18 and 29 years old in good health. Some clones in this sample may be carry-over from other donors' samples. This sequence joins TRBV27 and TRBJ2-7, with D uncertain. CDR3 sequence: CASSLSKGEQYF. The CDR3 DNA reads TGTGCCAGCAGTTTATCGAAGGGCGAGCAGTACTTC.